Below are 25 T cell receptor beta chains sequenced from a single sample in a study of CD8 T cells in Susac syndrome. A quantity of roughly 0.5 to 1 ug RNA underwent reverse transcription using random hexamers. TCRdb reprocessed the immunoSEQ multiplex PCR reads with MiXCR, giving one entry per CDR3 protein. This sample has about 250,000 distinct CDR3 sequences, with roughly 95% found just once. Sequenced input: CD4+ T cells from PBMCs. These receptors originate from a human donor with multiple sclerosis.

The chain employs TRBV7-3 and TRBJ2-1; tentatively, D is TRBD1 or TRBD2 (5 bases each). The CDR3 has 15 amino acids. CDR1 is SGHTA, CDR2 FQGTGA, per germline. The ends were cut back, 0 bases at V and 6 bases at J, with 12 bases in the middle. The CDR3 protein is CASSLTGDSSNEQFF. The CDR3 nucleotides read TGTGCCAGCAGCTTAACGGGAGACAGTAGCAATGAGCAGTTCTTC.

Written as DNA, the CDR3 is TGTGCCGGCAACCAAGGAGTTGATCGTACTGAAGCTTTCTTT. It yields the protein CAGNQGVDRTEAFF. V is TRBV12-3 or TRBV12-4 and J is TRBJ1-1; D call uncertain. Trimming stripped 11 bases from V and 5 bases from J, with 21 bases between. The length of the CDR3 is 14 residues.

The V gene is TRBV3-1, the J gene TRBJ2-4; TRBD1 matches 7 bases. CDR3 length equals 14 residues. V was clipped by 5 bases and J by 4 bases; unmatched bases: 5. Germline values: CDR1 LGHDT, CDR2 YNNKEL (reference sequence). The CDR3 DNA is TGTGCCAGCAGCTCCGGGACAGCGAAAAACATTCAGTACTTC. Translated, it gives CASSSGTAKNIQYF.

The V call is TRBV21-1, the J call TRBJ2-7; the table's TRBD1 call for D was not verified on the DNA. TRBV21-1 is marked as a pseudogene. The CDR3 sequence is 14 residues long. As DNA, the CDR3 is TGTGCCAGCAGATTCCGGGACAGGGCCCACGAGCAGTACGTC. Translated, it gives CASRFRDRAHEQYV.

CDR3 bases: TGTGCCTGGAGTGTAGGGGTAGGGGACATTCTGTTTTTT. Its translation: CAWSVGVGDILFF. The V and J genes are TRBV30 and TRBJ1-4; possibly TRBD1 for D (6 bases). With 0 bases removed from V and 14 bases from J, the gap between germline ends came to 16 bases. The length of the CDR3 is 13 residues. Germline CDR1 reads GTSNPN; CDR2 reads SVGIG (reference sequence). Drawing the rest from reference TRBV30 and TRBJ1-4, the complete variable domain is SQTIHQWPATLVQPVGSPLSLECTVEGTSNPNLYWYRQAAGRGLQLLFYSVGIGQISSEVPQNLSASRPQDRQFILSSKKLLLSDSGFYLCAWSVGVGDILFFGSGTQLSVL.

This chain's CDR3 is CATSDPRDSYEQYF. CDR3 in DNA: TGTGCCACCAGTGATCCGCGGGACAGCTACGAGCAGTACTTC. This chain uses TRBV24-1 with TRBJ2-7, with D possibly matching TRBD1 (7 bases). The CDR3 sequence is 14 residues long. V gave up 3 bases and J gave up 3 bases, with 11 bases separating them. Germline V lookup: CDR1 KGHDR, CDR2 SFDVKD.

The chain links TRBV18 to TRBJ2-1; 8 bases align to TRBD2. The CDR3 is 15 residues long. After removal of 2 bases from V and 4 bases from J, the junction contained 4 bases not matched to a gene. Germline CDR1 reads KGHSH; CDR2 reads LQKENI. The CDR3 region has the DNA TGTGCCAGCTCACCAATCGCGGGGGGTTACAATGAGCAGTTCTTC. Translating it yields CASSPIAGGYNEQFF.

This clonotype was counted once. The CDR3 spells CSAQLNTEAFF. CDR3 bases: TGCAGTGCCCAGTTGAACACTGAAGCTTTCTTT. The rearrangement links TRBV20-1 to TRBJ1-1; D is ambiguous. The V gene's germline CDR1 is DFQATT and CDR2 SNEGSKA (reference sequence). The CDR3 has 11 residues. V lost 6 bases to trimming and J lost 0 bases, with 5 bases between them.

The chain has TRBV4-1 and TRBJ2-1; 7 positions agree with TRBD1. Germline-derived CDR1 and CDR2 are MGHRA and YSYEKL. The CDR3 has 15 amino acids. J was trimmed by 7 bases and V by 2 bases; bases with no gene match: 8. The CDR3 here is CASSQPGTVENEQFF. The CDR3 nucleotides read TGCGCCAGCAGCCAACCCGGGACAGTAGAAAATGAGCAGTTCTTC.

The chain has TRBV30 and TRBJ1-6; a weak D match, TRBD1 (6 bases). V dropped 4 bases and J dropped 10 bases, with 14 bases sitting between them. Germline V gives CDR1 GTSNPN, CDR2 SVGIG (reference sequence). This CDR3 has 13 amino acids. The CDR3 DNA is TGTGCCTGGAATGTACAGGGAAACTCACCCCTCCACTTT. Its protein product is CAWNVQGNSPLHF.

V gene TRBV7-9 combines with J gene TRBJ1-1; tentative D call: TRBD1 (5 bases). Trimming shortened V by 5 bases and J by 1 base, and 14 bases separated the two germline ends. This CDR3 spans 15 amino acids. In germline, CDR1 is SEHNR, CDR2 FQNEAQ (reference sequence). The CDR3 sequence is CASSLGTTGNTEAFF. CDR3 bases: TGTGCCAGCAGCCTAGGGACGACGGGGAACACTGAAGCTTTCTTT.

This rearrangement joins TRBV15 to TRBJ2-7; tentative D call: TRBD2 (5 bases). This CDR3 is built from 14 residues. The germline CDR1 and CDR2 sequences are LNHNV and YYDKDF (reference sequence). With 8 bases removed from V and 3 bases from J, the gap between germline ends came to 17 bases. CDR3 nucleotide sequence: TGTGCCACCTCCTTGGGGAGAGAGTACTACGAGCAGTACTTC. Amino acid sequence: CATSLGREYYEQYF.

V is TRBV3-1 and J is TRBJ1-4; D gene uncertain. The CDR3 is 14 residues long. Trimming cost V 11 bases and J 8 bases, with 21 bases left between them. Germline CDR1 and CDR2: LGHDT and YNNKEL (reference sequence). The CDR3 bases are TGTGCCTCGCGAGGAAGAAGGGCGGAAGAAAAACTGTTTTTT. Translation: CASRGRRAEEKLFF. Supplemented by reference TRBV3-1 and TRBJ1-4, the full variable domain reads DTAVSQTPKYLVTQMGNDKSIKCEQNLGHDTMYWYKQDSKKFLKIMFSYNNKELIINETVPNRFSPKSPDKAHLNLHINSLELGDSAVYFCASRGRRAEEKLFFGSGTQLSVL.

The chain is built from TRBV20-1 and TRBJ1-2; D is unresolved. CDR3 length: 13 amino acids. Trimming shortened V by 3 bases and J by 5 bases, and 13 bases separated the two germline ends. Looked up from germline, CDR1 is DFQATT and CDR2 is SNEGSKA (reference sequence). CDR3 bases: TGCAGTGCTAGCCAGGAGAGGTATTATGGCTACACCTTC. It yields the protein CSASQERYYGYTF.

The chain is built from TRBV6-2 or TRBV6-3 and TRBJ2-7, with D tentatively TRBD1 (6 bases). V was trimmed by 0 bases and J by 2 bases, leaving 8 bases between them. The length of the CDR3 is 14 residues. Germline CDR1 reads MNHEY; CDR2 reads SVGEGT. As DNA, the CDR3 is TGTGCCAGCAGTTACTCTGGGACACCCTACGAGCAGTACGTC. Amino acids: CASSYSGTPYEQYV.

The chain carries TRBV7-2 and TRBJ1-2; TRBD1 might be the D (6 bases). CDR1 and CDR2 (germline): SGHTA, FQGNSA. V was shortened by 8 bases and J by 5 bases, with 18 bases between the two germline ends. The CDR3 sequence is 14 residues long. CDR3 DNA: TGTGCCAGCTCCCTCACCGGACAGACATATGGCTACACCTTC. Its protein product is CASSLTGQTYGYTF. The whole variable domain, filled in from reference TRBV7-2 and TRBJ1-2, reads GAGVSQSPSNKVTEKGKDVELRCDPISGHTALYWYRQSLGQGLEFLIYFQGNSAPDKSGLPSDRFSAERTGGSVSTLTIQRTQQEDSAVYLCASSLTGQTYGYTFGSGTRLTVV.

The chain carries TRBV27 and TRBJ1-2; D call uncertain. Trimming cost V 3 bases and J 0 bases, with 8 bases left between them. Germline V gives CDR1 MNHEY, CDR2 SMNVEV (reference sequence). The CDR3 covers 14 residues. CDR3 region: CASSLGGTNYGYTF. CDR3 nucleotides: TGTGCCAGCAGTTTGGGCGGAACTAACTATGGCTACACCTTC.

The chain recombines TRBV4-1 with TRBJ1-4, with D perhaps TRBD1 (6 bases). CDR3 length: 15 amino acids. Between the trimmed V and J ends, which lost 0 bases and 10 bases, there was a span of 15 bases. Germline-derived CDR1 and CDR2 are MGHRA and YSYEKL. CDR3 in amino acids: CASSQESGTIGKLFF. Written as DNA, the CDR3 is TGCGCCAGCAGCCAAGAGTCCGGGACAATCGGAAAACTGTTTTTT.

To note about this clonotype: This likely comes from a read error, as the CDR3 has no conserved phenylalanine or tryptophan at its end. The chain joins TRBV6-5 to TRBJ2-5, with 7 bases lining up with TRBD2. Germline-derived CDR1 and CDR2 are MNHEY and SVGAGI. This CDR3 spans 15 amino acids. The V segment lost 7 bases and the J segment 4 bases; nucleotides outside the gene matches: 12. The CDR3 protein is CASTPSLAVGETQYL. CDR3 DNA sequence: TGTGCCAGCACCCCCTCCCTAGCGGTGGGAGAGACCCAGTACCTC.

The chain recombines TRBV9 with TRBJ2-1; D ambiguous. CDR1 SGDLS and CDR2 YYNGEE come from the germline V gene. CDR3 length equals 15 residues. Trimming removed 4 bases from V and 0 bases from J, with 11 bases in between. This CDR3 reads CASSFMTDSYNEQFF. The CDR3 region has the DNA TGTGCCAGCAGCTTCATGACGGACTCCTACAATGAGCAGTTCTTC.

The genes are TRBV20-1 and TRBJ2-7, with 11 bases aligning to TRBD1. The V segment lost 0 bases and the J segment 4 bases; nucleotides outside the gene matches: 14. This CDR3 has 18 residues. The germline gives CDR1 DFQATT, CDR2 SNEGSKA (reference sequence). The CDR3 is CSARDELRWGQGGYEQYF. In DNA form, the CDR3 reads TGCAGTGCTAGAGATGAACTCAGGTGGGGACAGGGGGGATACGAGCAGTACTTC.

This chain links TRBV7-8 with TRBJ1-4, with a tentative D call TRBD1 (6 bases). Germline V gene sequence: CDR1 SGHVS, CDR2 FQNEAQ. The CDR3 runs 16 residues. Trimming stripped 5 bases from V and 0 bases from J, with 13 bases between. CDR3 DNA: TGTGCCAGCAGCGTGGACAGATTGCCAACTAATGAAAAACTGTTTTTT. Its translation is CASSVDRLPTNEKLFF. Full variable domain (rest looked up from reference TRBV7-8 and TRBJ1-4): GAGVSQSPRYKVAKRGQDVALRCDPISGHVSLFWYQQALGQGPEFLTYFQNEAQLDKSGLPSDRFFAERPEGSVSTLKIQRTQQEDSAVYLCASSVDRLPTNEKLFFGSGTQLSVL.

The rearrangement uses TRBV24-1 and TRBJ2-6, with D possibly being TRBD1 or TRBD2 (6 bases each). V was clipped by 4 bases and J by 2 bases, with 11 bases between them. The CDR3 spans 16 residues. CDR1 is KGHDR, CDR2 SFDVKD, per germline. Written as DNA, the CDR3 is TGTGCCACCAGTGAGGGGGGCCGAGCTGGGGCCAACGTCCTGACTTTC. This translates into CATSEGGRAGANVLTF.

The chain joins TRBV14 to TRBJ2-7; no clear D gene. Between the trimmed V and J ends, which lost 1 base and 0 bases, there was a span of 7 bases. Germline lookup yields CDR1 SGHDN and CDR2 FVKESK. This CDR3 is built from 14 residues. The DNA for the CDR3 is TGTGCCAGCAGCCAAGGTCAAAACTCCTACGAGCAGTACTTC. This codes for CASSQGQNSYEQYF.

The chain joins TRBV20-1 to TRBJ2-3; 7 positions agree with TRBD2. The CDR3 consists of 15 residues. V was pared by 1 base and J by 3 bases, with 7 bases of the junction left unmatched. Germline lookup yields CDR1 DFQATT and CDR2 SNEGSKA (reference sequence). This CDR3 reads CSARGLAVPTDTQYF. CDR3 coding DNA: TGCAGTGCTAGAGGGCTAGCGGTACCAACAGATACGCAGTATTTT.